This T cell receptor beta chain was identified during a study of T cell repertoires in cytomegalovirus infection. Whole-study context: An indication of both CMV infection and matching HLA type came from public TCR beta signatures.

MiXCR, applied by TCRdb to the reads, yields one record per CDR3 protein. The sample gives 200,000 to 250,000 distinct CDR3 sequences, less than 50% of which show up once; approximately 59% is in the top ten. Study-wide results and limits: The ex vivo response showed dominance by HLA-C-restricted CMV-specific TCR beta clonotypes.

CDR1 SGDLS and CDR2 YYNGEE come from the germline V gene. The CDR3 length is 16 residues. The J segment lost 5 bases and the V segment lost 0 bases, leaving 8 bases of the junction unmatched. Only a few counts were recorded for this clonotype. Its antigen is unidentified. This clonotype was obtained from a human donor in good health (CMV status not recorded). Some clones in this sample may be carry-over from other donors' samples. The sample here was CD8+ T cells from cultured PBMCs, taken from culture after CMV antigen stimulation. V is TRBV9 and J is TRBJ2-1, with 7 bases identical to TRBD2. CDR3 protein: CASSVDGGRGHNEQFF. In DNA, the CDR3 is TGTGCCAGCAGCGTAGACGGCGGGAGAGGTCACAATGAGCAGTTCTTC. The full variable domain, with the rest looked up from reference TRBV9 and TRBJ2-1, is DSGVTQTPKHLITATGQRVTLRCSPRSGDLSVYWYQQSLDQGLQFLIQYYNGEERAKGNILERFSAQQFPDLHSELNLSSLELGDSALYFCASSVDGGRGHNEQFFGPGTRLTVL.